The clone carrying this T cell receptor (beta chain) was observed a handful of times. No antigen is known for it. These data belong to a study of beta chain features in type 1 diabetes. Study-level findings and limits: TCRB CDR3s were moderately but significantly shorter in Type 1 diabetes patients in all four CD4+ subsets.

Germline V gene sequence: CDR1 SGHRS, CDR2 YFSETQ. Trimming at V came to 1 base and at J to 0 bases, leaving 3 bases not matched to a gene. There are 16 residues in the CDR3. Without exception, sorted populations had purity beyond 98%. Expressed TCRB transcripts were sequenced after all isolated RNA was converted to cDNA. Using immunoSEQ multiplex PCR, the repertoire was profiled, and TCRdb retains in-frame clones only, with some absent. This sample has about 250,000 clones, with 13% to 15% found just once. This chain connects TRBV5-1 to TRBJ2-2; 7 bases map to TRBD1. The TCR originated in a woman between 35 and 50 years old in good health. The sequenced sample was naive CD4+ T cells from blood. CDR3 protein: CASSLTGAANTGELFF. In nucleotides, the CDR3 is TGCGCCAGCAGCTTGACAGGGGCCGCGAACACCGGGGAGCTGTTTTTT.